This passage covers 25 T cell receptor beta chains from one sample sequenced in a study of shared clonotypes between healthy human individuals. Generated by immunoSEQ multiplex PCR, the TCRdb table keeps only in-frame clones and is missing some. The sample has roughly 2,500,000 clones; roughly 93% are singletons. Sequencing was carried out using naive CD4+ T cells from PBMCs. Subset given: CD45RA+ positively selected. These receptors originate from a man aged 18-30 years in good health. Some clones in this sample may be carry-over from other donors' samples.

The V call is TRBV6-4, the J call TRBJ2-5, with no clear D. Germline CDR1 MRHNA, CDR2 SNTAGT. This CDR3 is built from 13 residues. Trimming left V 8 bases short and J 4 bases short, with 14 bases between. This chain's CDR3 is CASPLGPRETQYF. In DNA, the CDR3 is TGTGCCAGCCCCCTGGGCCCGAGAGAGACCCAGTACTTC.

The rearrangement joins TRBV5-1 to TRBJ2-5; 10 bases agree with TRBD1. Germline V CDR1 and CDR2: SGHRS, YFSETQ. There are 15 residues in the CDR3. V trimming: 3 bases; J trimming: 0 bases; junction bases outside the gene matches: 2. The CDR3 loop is CASSWDRGDQETQYF. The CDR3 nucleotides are TGCGCCAGCAGCTGGGACAGGGGCGACCAAGAGACCCAGTACTTC.

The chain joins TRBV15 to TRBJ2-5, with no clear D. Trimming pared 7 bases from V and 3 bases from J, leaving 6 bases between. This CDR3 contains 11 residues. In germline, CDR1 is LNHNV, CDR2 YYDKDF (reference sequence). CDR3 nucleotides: TGTGCCACCAATGGCAAAGAGACCCAGTACTTC. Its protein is CATNGKETQYF.

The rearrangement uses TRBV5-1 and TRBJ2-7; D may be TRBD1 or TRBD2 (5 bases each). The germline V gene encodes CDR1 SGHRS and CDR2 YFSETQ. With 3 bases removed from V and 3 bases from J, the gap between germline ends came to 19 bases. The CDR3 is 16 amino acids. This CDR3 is CASSSGTLGFGYEQYF. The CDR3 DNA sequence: TGCGCCAGCAGCTCCGGGACCCTCGGATTCGGCTACGAGCAGTACTTC.

The CDR3 DNA follows: TGTGCCAGCAGCGATACGGACAGGGGGCAAGGCTACACCTTC. Encoded protein: CASSDTDRGQGYTF. The chain is built from TRBV2 and TRBJ1-2, with TRBD1 matching over 11 bases. This CDR3 contains 14 residues. Germline V gives CDR1 SNHLY, CDR2 FYNNEI. J lost 8 bases, V lost 6 bases, and 8 bases had no gene match. The full variable domain, its missing parts supplied by reference TRBV2 and TRBJ1-2, is EPEVTQTPSHQVTQMGQEVILRCVPISNHLYFYWYRQILGQKVEFLVSFYNNEISEKSEIFDDQFSVERPDGSNFTLKIRSTKLEDSAMYFCASSDTDRGQGYTFGSGTRLTVV.

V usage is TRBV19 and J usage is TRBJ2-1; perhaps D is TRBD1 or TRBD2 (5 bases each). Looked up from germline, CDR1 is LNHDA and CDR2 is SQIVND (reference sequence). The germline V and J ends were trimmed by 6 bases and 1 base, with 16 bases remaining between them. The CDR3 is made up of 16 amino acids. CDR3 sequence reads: CASSGREGKSYNEQFF. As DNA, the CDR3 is TGTGCCAGTAGCGGTCGAGAGGGGAAGTCCTACAATGAGCAGTTCTTC.

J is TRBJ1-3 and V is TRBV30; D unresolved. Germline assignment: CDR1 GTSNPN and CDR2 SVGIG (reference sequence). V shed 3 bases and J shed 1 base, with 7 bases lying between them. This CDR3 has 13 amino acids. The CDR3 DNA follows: TGTGCCTGGAGCCTCGGGTCTGGAAACACCATATATTTT. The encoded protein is CAWSLGSGNTIYF.

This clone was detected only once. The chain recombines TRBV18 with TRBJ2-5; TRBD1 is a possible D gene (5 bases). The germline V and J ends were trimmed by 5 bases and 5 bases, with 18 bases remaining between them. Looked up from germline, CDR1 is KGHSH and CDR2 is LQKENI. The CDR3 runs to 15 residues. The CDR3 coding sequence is TGTGCCAGCTCATCACTACCAAGGGGCTCGGAGACCCAGTACTTC. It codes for CASSSLPRGSETQYF.

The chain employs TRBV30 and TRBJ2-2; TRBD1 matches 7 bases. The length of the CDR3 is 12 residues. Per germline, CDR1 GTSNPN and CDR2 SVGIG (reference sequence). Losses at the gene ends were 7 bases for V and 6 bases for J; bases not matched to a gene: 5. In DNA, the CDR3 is TGTGCCTATTCGACAGGGTCCGGGGAGCTGTTTTTT. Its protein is CAYSTGSGELFF. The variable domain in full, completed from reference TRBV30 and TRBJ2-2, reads SQTIHQWPATLVQPVGSPLSLECTVEGTSNPNLYWYRQAAGRGLQLLFYSVGIGQISSEVPQNLSASRPQDRQFILSSKKLLLSDSGFYLCAYSTGSGELFFGEGSRLTVL.

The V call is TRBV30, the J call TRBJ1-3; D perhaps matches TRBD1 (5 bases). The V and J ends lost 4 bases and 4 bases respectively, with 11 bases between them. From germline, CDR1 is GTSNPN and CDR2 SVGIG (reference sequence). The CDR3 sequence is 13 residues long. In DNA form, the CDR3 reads TGTGCCTGGACTGGGACCCCGGGAAACACCATATATTTT. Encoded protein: CAWTGTPGNTIYF.

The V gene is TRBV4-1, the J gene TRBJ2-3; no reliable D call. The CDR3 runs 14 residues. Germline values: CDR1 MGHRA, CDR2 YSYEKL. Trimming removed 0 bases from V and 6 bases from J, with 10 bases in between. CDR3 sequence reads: CASSQDSRVDTQYF. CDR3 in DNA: TGCGCCAGCAGCCAAGACTCCCGCGTGGATACGCAGTATTTT.

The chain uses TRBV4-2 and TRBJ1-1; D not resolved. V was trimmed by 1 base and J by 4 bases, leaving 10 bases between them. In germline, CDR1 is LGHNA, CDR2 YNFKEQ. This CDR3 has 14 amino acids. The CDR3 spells CASSQVLPTTEAFF. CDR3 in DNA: TGTGCCAGCAGCCAAGTCTTGCCAACCACTGAAGCTTTCTTT.

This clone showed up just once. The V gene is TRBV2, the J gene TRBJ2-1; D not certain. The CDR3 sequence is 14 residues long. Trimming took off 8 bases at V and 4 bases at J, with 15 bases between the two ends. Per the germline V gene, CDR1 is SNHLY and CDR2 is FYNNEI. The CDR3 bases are TGTGCCAGCGTACCCCTAACCGAATACAATGAGCAGTTCTTC. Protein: CASVPLTEYNEQFF.

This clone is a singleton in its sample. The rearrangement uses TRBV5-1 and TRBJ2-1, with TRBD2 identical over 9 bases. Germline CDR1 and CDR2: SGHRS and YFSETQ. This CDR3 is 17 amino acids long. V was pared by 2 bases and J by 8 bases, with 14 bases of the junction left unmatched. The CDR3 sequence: CASSFTRGLARSDEQFF. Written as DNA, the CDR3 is TGCGCCAGCAGCTTTACCAGAGGACTAGCGCGGAGCGATGAGCAGTTCTTC.

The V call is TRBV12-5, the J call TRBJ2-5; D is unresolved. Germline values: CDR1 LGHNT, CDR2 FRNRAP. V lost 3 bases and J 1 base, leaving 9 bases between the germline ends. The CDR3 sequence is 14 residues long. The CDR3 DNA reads TGTGCTAGTGGTTTCAGCGAGATCCAAGAGACCCAGTACTTC. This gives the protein CASGFSEIQETQYF.

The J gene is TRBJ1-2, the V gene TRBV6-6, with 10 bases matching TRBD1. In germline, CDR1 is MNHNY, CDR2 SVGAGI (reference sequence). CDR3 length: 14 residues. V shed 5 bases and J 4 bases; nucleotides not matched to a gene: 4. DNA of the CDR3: TGTGCCAGCAGTCCGGGACAGGGGACCTATGGCTACACCTTC. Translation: CASSPGQGTYGYTF.

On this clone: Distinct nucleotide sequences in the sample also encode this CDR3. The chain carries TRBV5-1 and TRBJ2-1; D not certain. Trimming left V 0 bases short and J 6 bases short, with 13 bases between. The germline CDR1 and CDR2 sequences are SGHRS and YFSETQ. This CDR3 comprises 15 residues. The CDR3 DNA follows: TGCGCCAGCAGCTTGGGGCGTTCGCGAGGCAATGAGCAGTTCTTC. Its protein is CASSLGRSRGNEQFF. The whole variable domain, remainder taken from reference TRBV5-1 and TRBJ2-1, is KAGVTQTPRYLIKTRGQQVTLSCSPISGHRSVSWYQQTPGQGLQFLFEYFSETQRNKGNFPGRFSGRQFSNSRSEMNVSTLELGDSALYLCASSLGRSRGNEQFFGPGTRLTVL.

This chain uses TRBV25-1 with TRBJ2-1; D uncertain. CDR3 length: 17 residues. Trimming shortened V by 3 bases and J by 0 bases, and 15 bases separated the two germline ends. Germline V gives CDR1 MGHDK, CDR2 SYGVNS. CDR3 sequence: CASSDPRAVSSYNEQFF. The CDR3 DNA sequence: TGTGCCAGCAGTGACCCACGGGCGGTGAGCTCCTACAATGAGCAGTTCTTC.

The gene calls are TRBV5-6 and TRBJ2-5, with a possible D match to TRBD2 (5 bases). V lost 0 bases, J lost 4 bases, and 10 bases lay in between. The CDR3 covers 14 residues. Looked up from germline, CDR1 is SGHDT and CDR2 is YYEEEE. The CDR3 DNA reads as TGTGCCAGCAGCTTGGCCCGGGGATCAGAGACCCAGTACTTC. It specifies CASSLARGSETQYF.

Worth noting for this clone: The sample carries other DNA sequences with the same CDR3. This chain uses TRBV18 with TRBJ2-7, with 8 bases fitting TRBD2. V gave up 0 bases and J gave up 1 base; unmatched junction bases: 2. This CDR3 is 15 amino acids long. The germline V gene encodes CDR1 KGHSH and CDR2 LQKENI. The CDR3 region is CASSPPGRGSYEQYF. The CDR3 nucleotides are TGTGCCAGCTCACCACCCGGGAGGGGGTCCTACGAGCAGTACTTC. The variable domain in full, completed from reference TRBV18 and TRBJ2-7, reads NAGVMQNPRHLVRRRGQEARLRCSPMKGHSHVYWYRQLPEEGLKFMVYLQKENIIDESGMPKERFSAEFPKEGPSILRIQQVVRGDSAAYFCASSPPGRGSYEQYFGPGTRLTVT.

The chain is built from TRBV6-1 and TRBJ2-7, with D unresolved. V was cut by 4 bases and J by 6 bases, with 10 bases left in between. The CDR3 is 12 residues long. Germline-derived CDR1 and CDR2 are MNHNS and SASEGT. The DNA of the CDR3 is TGTGCCAGCAGTGTTTCCGGCGGCGAGCAGTACTTC. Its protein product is CASSVSGGEQYF.

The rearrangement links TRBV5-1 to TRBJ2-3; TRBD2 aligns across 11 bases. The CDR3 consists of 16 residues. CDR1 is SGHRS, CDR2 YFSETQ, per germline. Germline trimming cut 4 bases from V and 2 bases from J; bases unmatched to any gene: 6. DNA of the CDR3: TGCGCCAGCAGCCCGGGACTAGCGGAGATCACAGATACGCAGTATTTT. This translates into CASSPGLAEITDTQYF.

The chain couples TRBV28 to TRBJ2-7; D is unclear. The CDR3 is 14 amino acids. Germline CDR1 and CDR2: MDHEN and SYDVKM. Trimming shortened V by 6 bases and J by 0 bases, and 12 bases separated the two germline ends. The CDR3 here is CASRPGRSSYEQYF. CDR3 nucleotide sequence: TGTGCCAGCAGACCAGGACGGAGCTCCTACGAGCAGTACTTC.

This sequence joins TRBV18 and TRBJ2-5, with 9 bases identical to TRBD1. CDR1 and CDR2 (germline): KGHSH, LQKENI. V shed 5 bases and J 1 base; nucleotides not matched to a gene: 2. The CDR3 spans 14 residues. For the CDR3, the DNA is TGTGCCAGCTCATTACAGGGGGCCCAAGAGACCCAGTACTTC. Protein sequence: CASSLQGAQETQYF.

The CDR3 loop reads CASSVGGDIYDEKLFF. The DNA of the CDR3 is TGTGCCAGCAGCGTAGGGGGGGACATCTATGATGAAAAACTGTTTTTT. The rearrangement links TRBV9 to TRBJ1-4, with a weak D call TRBD1 (6 bases). V dropped 0 bases and J dropped 6 bases, with 15 bases sitting between them. Germline lookup yields CDR1 SGDLS and CDR2 YYNGEE. The CDR3 spans 16 residues.